The next 4 T cell receptor beta chains were all read from a single sample in a study of CD4+ T cells in melanoma. Assay: immunoSEQ multiplex PCR; the TCRdb copy retains only in-frame clones and omits some. The table has 90,000 to 130,000 clones, around 93% seen once; the top ten hold roughly 3.3%. The sequencing sample was made of peripheral blood. The receptor set was obtained from a human donor with melanoma.

This chain connects TRBV19 to TRBJ2-1; unclear D gene. The CDR3 covers 16 residues. The V gene's germline CDR1 is LNHDA and CDR2 SQIVND (reference sequence). Trimming removed 1 base at V and 2 bases at J, with 12 bases between. The CDR3 nucleotides are TGTGCCAGTAGTATAGGGTTTTTACCTCCCTACAATGAGCAGTTCTTC. Translation gives CASSIGFLPPYNEQFF.

The chain combines TRBV19 with TRBJ2-5, with 8 bases fitting TRBD2. The CDR3 has 15 amino acids. CDR1 and CDR2 from the germline V gene are LNHDA and SQIVND (reference sequence). V was pared by 1 base and J by 5 bases, with 6 bases of the junction left unmatched. This chain's CDR3 is CASSIAGGARETQYF. The CDR3 bases are TGTGCCAGTAGTATAGCGGGGGGGGCCCGGGAGACCCAGTACTTC.

The chain carries TRBV7-6 and TRBJ1-1; D is possibly TRBD1 (6 bases). The germline CDR1 and CDR2 sequences are SGHVS and FNYEAQ. V was shortened by 0 bases and J by 1 base, with 6 bases between the two germline ends. The CDR3 runs to 14 residues. CDR3 sequence: CASSLATGNTEAFF. The CDR3 DNA reads as TGTGCCAGCAGCTTAGCGACAGGGAACACTGAAGCTTTCTTT.

This chain joins TRBV5-4 and TRBJ2-6, with D tentatively TRBD2 (6 bases). The V end lost 6 bases, the J end lost 2 bases, and 15 bases lay between the germline ends. CDR1 SGHNT and CDR2 YYREEE come from the germline V gene (reference sequence). The CDR3 is 16 amino acids. CDR3 bases: TGTGCCAGCACCCAGGCGGGACTCCCTGGGGCCAACGTCCTGACTTTC. Translation gives CASTQAGLPGANVLTF.